The rows below give T cell receptor beta chains drawn from one sample of a study of blood T cells in healthy people across ages. TCRdb re-derived calls from the 5' RACE reads in MiXCR, one entry per CDR3 protein. The repertoire includes roughly 570,000 distinct CDR3 sequences, 25% to 30% of them detected once, and around 18% sits in the top ten. Sequencing was done on a sample of blood. The receptors were sampled from a woman in her 70s in good health. Both conserved end residues are part of each CDR3. Fields, in order: J gene, CDR3 length, V gene, CDR3 protein.

>TRBJ2-7|16|TRBV5-6
CASSSLAGTSENEQYF
>TRBJ2-7|16|TRBV5-1
CASMKTSGISSYEQYF
>TRBJ2-3|12|TRBV12-3/TRBV12-4
CASNFYSDTQYF
>TRBJ2-7|14|TRBV9
CASSGGLRPYEQYF
>TRBJ1-2|15|TRBV20-1
CSAREHYRGFYGYTF
>TRBJ1-1|14|TRBV5-1
CASSGTAGTIEAFF
>TRBJ2-5|13|TRBV7-7
CASSRSESVTQYF
>TRBJ2-2|15|TRBV9
CASSVAPAGTGELFF
>TRBJ1-2|13|TRBV7-2
CASSLVSTDSYTF
>TRBJ2-5|13|TRBV20-1
CSARLLARLTQYF
>TRBJ2-5|14|TRBV20-1
CSASASGGVETQYF
>TRBJ2-3|16|TRBV5-1
CASSLGGSGSTDTQYF
>TRBJ2-2|18|TRBV6-2/TRBV6-3
CASSYSRGRDSRSGELFF
>TRBJ1-1|16|TRBV18
CASSVTTAGWNTEAFF
>TRBJ2-5|14|TRBV3-1
CASSQSGVGETQYF
>.|15|TRBV12-3/TRBV12-4
CASSFRAGSSYEQYF
>TRBJ2-7|14|TRBV3-1
CASSQGLGHYEQYF
>TRBJ1-3|15|TRBV20-1
CSASKTMSSGNTIYF
>TRBJ1-1|12|TRBV9
CASSGSSTEAFF
>TRBJ2-7|13|TRBV20-1
CSAEPPTGNEQYF
>TRBJ2-1|14|TRBV5-1
CASSRGTGDNEQFF
>TRBJ1-5|13|TRBV7-2
CASSLLGRGPQHF
>TRBJ1-1|14|TRBV7-9
CASRYGTANTEAFF
>TRBJ1-1|14|TRBV7-3
CASSFTPGNTEAFF
>TRBJ1-6|15|TRBV27
CASSSWGALGSPLHF
>TRBJ2-5|16|TRBV20-1
CSARDNFRGPQEAQYF
>TRBJ1-2|15|TRBV18
CASSDNSGGNYGYTF
>TRBJ2-1|16|TRBV7-2
CASSPRAGQGPNEQFF
>TRBJ2-1|14|TRBV12-3/TRBV12-4
CASTQGNSYNEQFF
>TRBJ1-2|12|TRBV5-1
CAISDDNYGYTF
>TRBJ2-4|17|TRBV4-3
CASSQALGGGLKNIQYF
>TRBJ2-3|16|TRBV29-1
CSVAGADRLTKDTQYF
>TRBJ2-3|15|TRBV4-3
CASSQDVEGADTQYF
>TRBJ2-3|15|TRBV5-1
CASSLVGSSVDTQYF
>TRBJ2-2|15|TRBV12-3/TRBV12-4
CAGHKGQGNTGELFF
>TRBJ2-5|17|TRBV12-3/TRBV12-4
CASSFKKGQGAGETQYF
>TRBJ2-3|16|TRBV9
CASSVLQGALTDTQYF
>TRBJ2-6|13|TRBV20-1
CSGVSSGANVLTF
>TRBJ2-2|15|TRBV4-2
CASSQVTGGTGELFF
>TRBJ1-3|17|TRBV30
CAWSSTSTVRGGFTIYF
>TRBJ2-3|14|TRBV28
CASSSWGNTDTQYF
>TRBJ2-5|13|TRBV5-1
CASSLVLQETQYF
>TRBJ2-1|14|TRBV20-1
CSAGPGLVVSEQFF